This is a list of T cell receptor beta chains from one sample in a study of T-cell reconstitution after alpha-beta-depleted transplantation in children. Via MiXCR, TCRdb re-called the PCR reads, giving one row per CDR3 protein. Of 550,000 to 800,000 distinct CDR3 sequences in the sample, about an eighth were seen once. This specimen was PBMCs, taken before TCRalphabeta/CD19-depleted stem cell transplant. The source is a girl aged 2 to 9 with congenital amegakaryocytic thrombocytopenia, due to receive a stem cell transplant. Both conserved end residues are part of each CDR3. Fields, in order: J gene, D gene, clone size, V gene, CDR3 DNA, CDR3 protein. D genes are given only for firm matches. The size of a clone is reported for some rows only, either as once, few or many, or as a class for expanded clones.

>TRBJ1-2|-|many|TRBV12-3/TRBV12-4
TGTGCCAGCAGTTTAGGCTGGGCAGACAACAACTATGGCTACACCTTC
CASSLGWADNNYGYTF
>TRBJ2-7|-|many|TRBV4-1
TGCGCCAGCAGCCAAGGAGTCTCGGGAGCGGCCTACGAGCAGTACTTC
CASSQGVSGAAYEQYF
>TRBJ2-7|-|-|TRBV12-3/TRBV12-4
TGTGCCAGCACACCGGGTCTTGCGGGCGAGCAGTACTTC
CASTPGLAGEQYF
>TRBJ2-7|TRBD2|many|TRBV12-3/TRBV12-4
TGTGCCAGCAGTCAGACTAGCGGGAGAAATTACGAGCAGTACTTC
CASSQTSGRNYEQYF
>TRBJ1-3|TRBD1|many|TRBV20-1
TGCAGTGCTAGCCGGACAGGGGGCGTAAGCTCTGGAAACACCATATATTTT
CSASRTGGVSSGNTIYF
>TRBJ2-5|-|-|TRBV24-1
TGTGCCACCAGTGATTTTCTGACCCAGTACTTC
CATSDFLTQYF
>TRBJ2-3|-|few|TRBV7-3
TGTGCCAGCAGCTTAGTGGGGGGGGGCTCAGATACGCAGTATTTT
CASSLVGGGSDTQYF
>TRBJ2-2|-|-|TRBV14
TGTGCCAGCAGCCAAGTAGCAGGGGCGAACACCGGGGAGCTGTTTTTT
CASSQVAGANTGELFF
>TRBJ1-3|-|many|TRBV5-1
TGCGCCAGCAGCTTGAATCCGAGCTCTGGAAACACCATATATTTT
CASSLNPSSGNTIYF
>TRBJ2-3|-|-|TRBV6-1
TGTGCCAGCATGGACCCTTCTCTCACAGATACGCAGTATTTT
CASMDPSLTDTQYF
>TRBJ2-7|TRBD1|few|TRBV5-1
TGCGCCAGCAGCGCCGGGACAGGGGGAGACGAGCAGTACTTC
CASSAGTGGDEQYF
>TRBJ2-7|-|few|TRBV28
TGTGCCAGCTGCAGGGCCAACTACGAGCAGTACTTC
CASCRANYEQYF
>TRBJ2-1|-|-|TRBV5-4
TGTGCCAGCAACCCGGGACCTAGTGATCGCGAGCAGTTCTTC
CASNPGPSDREQFF
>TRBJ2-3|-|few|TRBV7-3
TGTGCCAGCAGCCAGCAGGGGACGGGAGCTGGAGATACGCAGTATTTT
CASSQQGTGAGDTQYF
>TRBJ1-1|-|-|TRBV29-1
TGCAGCGCTGGGACTGGGGGGACTGAAGCTTTCTTT
CSAGTGGTEAFF
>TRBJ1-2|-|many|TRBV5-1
TGCGCCAGCAGCTTGGAGGGCGGCAAGGTCTACACCTTC
CASSLEGGKVYTF
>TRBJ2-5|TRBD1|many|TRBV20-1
TGCAGTGGGACAGGGAACCCCGAGACCCAGTACTTC
CSGTGNPETQYF
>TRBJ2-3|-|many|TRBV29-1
TGCAGCGTTGAAGATCTTCCTGACCAGGGCTGGACAGATACGCAGTATTTT
CSVEDLPDQGWTDTQYF
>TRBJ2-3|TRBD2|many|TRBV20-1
TGCAGTGCTAGTCTAGCGGGAGGGCCTACAGATACGCAGTATTTT
CSASLAGGPTDTQYF
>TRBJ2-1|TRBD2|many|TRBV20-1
TGCAGTGCTAGTGCCCCTAGCGGAACCTACAATGAGCAGTTCTTC
CSASAPSGTYNEQFF
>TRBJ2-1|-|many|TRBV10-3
TGTGCCATCAGTGTCGGGGCTCCCAGGGATGAGCAGTTCTTC
CAISVGAPRDEQFF
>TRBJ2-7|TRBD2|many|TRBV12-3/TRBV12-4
TGTGCCAGCAGTTTGAGAGCGGGAAAATCCTACGAGCAGTACTTC
CASSLRAGKSYEQYF